This T cell receptor beta chain is drawn from a study of beta chain features in type 1 diabetes (dated by TCRdb to about 2018). In the study overall: No differences in mean age, gender distribution, total cell number or subset yield were found between patients and healthy donors. A total of 90 million to 140 million sorted cells were examined across all samples, and RNA yield correlated strongly with the number of cells per subset. The study compared the TCRB repertoires of sorted circulating CD4+ T cell subsets in recently diagnosed type 1 diabetes patients with those in matched healthy donors. Whereas all 30 or so donors provided naive and central memory subsets, regulatory and stem cell-like memory subsets were isolated from just 8 patients and about 8 healthy donors. Overall results and qualifications from the work: Because small numbers of individuals were included in the HLA sub-analyses, any influence of HLA type on TCRB rearrangement was left unresolved. Because cDNA was sequenced instead of genomic DNA, highly expressing activated cells could be over-represented, though the groups showed no difference in activation or CD3 levels. PCR may preferentially amplify shorter templates, but because patient and control samples were amplified and corrected together, any resulting skew would affect both groups equally. Type 1 diabetes patients showed a moderate but significant shortening of TCRB CDR3 length in all four CD4+ subsets. The naive, central memory and regulatory TCRB repertoires appeared to resemble one another more closely among patients than among healthy donors. Patients with type 1 diabetes made fewer insertions and deleted more nucleotides at VDJ recombination sites, implying thymic rearrangement abnormalities.

There are 18 amino acids in the CDR3, from cysteine to phenylalanine inclusive. The retained sequence is limited to the CDR3, 54 bases, with the frame set at the first base. Each donor gave one peripheral blood draw, roughly 120 mL on average, collected into heparinised tubes. Naive, central memory, regulatory and stem cell-like memory CD4+ T cells were sorted on a BD FACSAria II using a panel including CD45RO, CCR7, CD25, CD127, CD95 and CD27. A purity above 95% was achieved for all sorted populations. Right away, PBMCs were isolated by Lymphoprep density gradient centrifugation and were stained directly, with no culture step. So that batch effects would be minimized, each experiment stained and sorted samples in pairs, pairing one healthy donor with one patient. All of the isolated RNA was reverse transcribed with the High Capacity cDNA Reverse Transcription Kit, so expressed TCRB transcripts were sequenced. Deep immunoSEQ sequencing was applied to naive, central memory and regulatory T cell samples, giving an average of around 3.4 million total reads per sample. After sorted cells were lysed in RLT buffer, RNA was extracted with DNase-treated RNeasy Micro or Mini kits, with the choice depending on cell number. To prevent cross-contamination, each cell subset was processed individually, whereas patient and healthy donor samples were processed jointly. The immunoSEQ multiplex PCR was used to amplify TCRB sequences from cDNA, generating 87-bp fragments that spanned the CDR3 region. Sequencing of the amplicons was performed on the Illumina HiSeq platform. Processing in the source paper ran as follows. PCR bias was computationally corrected using synthetic template baselines, reads within Hamming distance 2 were collapsed, and singletons that could not be merged were discarded. By aligning reads against IMGT, V, D and J genes, CDR3 length, and insertions or deletions at six rearrangement sites were assigned. Within each subset, clonotype counts were normalized to sorted cell number, and only after that were true diversity and Gini coefficients computed with the tcR R package. Repertoire sharing was quantified using the overlap coefficient calculated on TCRB nucleotide sequences. Out-of-frame TCRB sequences from naive cells were analyzed as a proxy for the pre-selection repertoire. TCRdb's version of the immuneACCESS table is confined to in-frame rearrangements and falls short of the full clone set. An unresolved V gene accounts for under half of the shortfall where checked; the remainder is of unknown origin. V, J and clone size were drawn from that table, and D and trimming were deduced from the DNA. The sample contains hundreds of thousands of clones, roughly 13% of them found a single time. The ten top clones hold less than 0.025% of the sample.

On this clone: The specificity of this receptor is unknown. Per-nucleotide qualities are absent, and no much larger clonotype sits a single base away.

The V gene is TRBV21-1 and the J gene is TRBJ2-4. TRBV21-1 is given as a pseudogene. Sequencing was done on a sample of naive CD4+ T cells from blood. Reading the label with the study, this specimen's cell subset or site is: true naive CD4+ T cells. This clonotype was sampled from a man aged 18 to 30 with type 1 diabetes. In nucleotide form, the sequence is TGTGCCAGCAGCAAAGCGGAGCACGGGGGCATGGCCAAAAACATTCAGTACTTC. It codes for CASSKAEHGGMAKNIQYF.